This T cell receptor (beta chain) was identified in a study of blood T cells in healthy people across ages. The CDR3 length is 15 residues. V dropped 4 bases and J dropped 4; count of bases not matched to a gene: 8. The germline V gene has CDR1 MGHRA and CDR2 YSYEKL. In terms of origin and age, donors were healthy Caucasian individuals from Russia aged roughly 6 to 100. This clonotype was seen at least ten times. Using a J-beta primer mix together with a sample-barcoded 5' primer, a second PCR was run for roughly 6 to 12 cycles. TCRdb analysed the 5' RACE reads with MiXCR anew, one entry per CDR3 protein. The sample includes 1.6 million or so distinct CDR3 sequences, about 32% seen only once; the top ten take about 10%.

The sequenced material came from blood. The receptor's source is a woman aged 25 to 39 in good health. The chain has TRBV4-1 and TRBJ2-7; 9 bases align to TRBD1. DNA for the CDR3: TGCGCCAGCAGCCTACCGACAGGGGGTATTTACGAGCAGTACTTC. It encodes CASSLPTGGIYEQYF.